The present entry profiles one TCR beta chain with its context. Its antigen is unidentified. The sample belongs to a study of CD8+ T cells in alopecia areata. Across the study: Patients in the treated group were given tofacitinib by mouth, 5 to 10 mg twice a day. Study results and caveats: How baseline CD8+ expansion relates to response remains uncertain (there was one nonresponder).

Treatment noted: oral pan-JAK inhibitor, 5-10 mg twice daily. cDNA reverse transcribed from extracted RNA served as the sequencing template. The repertoire was sequenced with immunoSEQ multiplex PCR; TCRdb's copy has only in-frame clones and lacks some. Of 190,000 or so clones listed, roughly 64% are singletons. The V end lost 1 base, the J end lost 7 bases, and 10 bases lay between the germline ends. The CDR3 covers 13 residues. Germline CDR1 is SNHLY and CDR2 is FYNNEI. The gene calls are TRBV2 and TRBJ2-5; tentatively, D is TRBD2 (5 bases). Sequenced here: CD4+ T cells sorted from blood, sampled at week 24, from a patient treated with tofacitinib. The sequence was collected from a human donor with alopecia areata. CDR3 sequence (DNA): TGTGCCAGCAGTGAAGGGACTTTGGGGACCCAGTACTTC. Its translation: CASSEGTLGTQYF.